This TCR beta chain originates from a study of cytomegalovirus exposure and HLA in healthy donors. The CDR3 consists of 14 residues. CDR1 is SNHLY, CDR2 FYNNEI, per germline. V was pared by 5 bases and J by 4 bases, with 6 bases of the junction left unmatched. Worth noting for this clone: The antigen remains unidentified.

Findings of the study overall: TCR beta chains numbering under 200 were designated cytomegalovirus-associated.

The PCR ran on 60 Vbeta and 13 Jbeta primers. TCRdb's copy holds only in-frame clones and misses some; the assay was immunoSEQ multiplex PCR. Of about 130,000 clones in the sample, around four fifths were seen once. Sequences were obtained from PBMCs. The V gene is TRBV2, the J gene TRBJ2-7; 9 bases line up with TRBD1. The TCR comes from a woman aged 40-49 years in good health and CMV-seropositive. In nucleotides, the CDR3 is TGTGCCAGCAGTTTACAAGGACAGGGGTACGAGCAGTACTTC. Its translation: CASSLQGQGYEQYF. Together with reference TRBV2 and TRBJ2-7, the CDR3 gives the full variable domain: EPEVTQTPSHQVTQMGQEVILRCVPISNHLYFYWYRQILGQKVEFLVSFYNNEISEKSEIFDDQFSVERPDGSNFTLKIRSTKLEDSAMYFCASSLQGQGYEQYFGPGTRLTVT.